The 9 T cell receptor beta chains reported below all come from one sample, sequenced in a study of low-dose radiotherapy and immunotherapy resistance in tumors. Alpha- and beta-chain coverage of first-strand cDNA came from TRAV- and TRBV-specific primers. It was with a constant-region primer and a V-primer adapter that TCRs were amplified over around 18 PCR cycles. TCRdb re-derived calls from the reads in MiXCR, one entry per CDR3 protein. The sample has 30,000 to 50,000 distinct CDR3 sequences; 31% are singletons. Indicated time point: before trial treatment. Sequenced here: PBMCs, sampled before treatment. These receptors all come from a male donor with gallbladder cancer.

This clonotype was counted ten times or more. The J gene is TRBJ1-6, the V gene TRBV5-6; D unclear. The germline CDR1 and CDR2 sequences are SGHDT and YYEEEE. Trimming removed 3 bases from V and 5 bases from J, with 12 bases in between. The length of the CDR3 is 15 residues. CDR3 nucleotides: TGTGCCAGCAGCTGGTCGTCGAACAATAATTCACCCCTCCACTTT. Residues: CASSWSSNNNSPLHF.

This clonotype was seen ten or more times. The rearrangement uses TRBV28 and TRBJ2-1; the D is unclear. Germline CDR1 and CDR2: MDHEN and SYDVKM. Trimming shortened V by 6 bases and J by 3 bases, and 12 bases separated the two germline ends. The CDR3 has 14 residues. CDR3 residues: CASRLPERYNEQFF. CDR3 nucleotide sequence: TGTGCCAGCAGACTACCGGAGCGCTACAATGAGCAGTTCTTC.

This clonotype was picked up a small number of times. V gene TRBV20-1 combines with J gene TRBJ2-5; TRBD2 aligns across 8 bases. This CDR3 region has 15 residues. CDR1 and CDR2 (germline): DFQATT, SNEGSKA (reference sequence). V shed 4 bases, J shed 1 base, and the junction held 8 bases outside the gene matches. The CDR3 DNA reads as TGCAGTGCTAACCGCGGGACTAGTTCCCAAGAGACCCAGTACTTC. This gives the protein CSANRGTSSQETQYF.

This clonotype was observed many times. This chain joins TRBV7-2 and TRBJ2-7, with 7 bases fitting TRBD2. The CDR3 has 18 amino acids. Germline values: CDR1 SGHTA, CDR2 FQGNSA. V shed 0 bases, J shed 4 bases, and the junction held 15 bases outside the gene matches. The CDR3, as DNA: TGTGCCAGCAGCTTAGCGCTTAGAGCGGGAAGGGTTGGTTACGAGCAGTACTTC. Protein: CASSLALRAGRVGYEQYF.

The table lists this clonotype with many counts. CDR3 sequence (DNA): TGCAGTGCTAGAGTCGCCGGTGGGAACACTGAAGCTTTCTTT. Translating gives CSARVAGGNTEAFF. V gene TRBV20-1 combines with J gene TRBJ1-1; D not resolved. V was trimmed by 1 base and J by 1 base, leaving 10 bases between them. Germline-derived CDR1 and CDR2 are DFQATT and SNEGSKA (reference sequence). The CDR3 covers 14 residues.

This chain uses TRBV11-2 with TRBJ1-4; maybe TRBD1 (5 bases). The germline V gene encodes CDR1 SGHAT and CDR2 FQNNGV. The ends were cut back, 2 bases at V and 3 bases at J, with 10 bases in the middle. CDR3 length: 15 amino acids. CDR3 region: CASSLNSGPNEKLFF. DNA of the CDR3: TGTGCCAGCAGCTTAAACTCGGGGCCTAATGAAAAACTGTTTTTT. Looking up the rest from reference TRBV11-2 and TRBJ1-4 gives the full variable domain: EAGVAQSPRYKIIEKRQSVAFWCNPISGHATLYWYQQILGQGPKLLIQFQNNGVVDDSQLPKDRFSAERLKGVDSTLKIQPAKLEDSAVYLCASSLNSGPNEKLFFGSGTQLSVL.

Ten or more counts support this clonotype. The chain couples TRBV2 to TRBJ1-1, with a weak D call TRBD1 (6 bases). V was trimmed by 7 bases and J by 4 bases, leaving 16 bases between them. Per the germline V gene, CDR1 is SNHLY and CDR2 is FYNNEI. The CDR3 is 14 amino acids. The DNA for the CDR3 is TGTGCCAGCACCGTTCGAGGGGGTACCACTGAAGCTTTCTTT. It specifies CASTVRGGTTEAFF.

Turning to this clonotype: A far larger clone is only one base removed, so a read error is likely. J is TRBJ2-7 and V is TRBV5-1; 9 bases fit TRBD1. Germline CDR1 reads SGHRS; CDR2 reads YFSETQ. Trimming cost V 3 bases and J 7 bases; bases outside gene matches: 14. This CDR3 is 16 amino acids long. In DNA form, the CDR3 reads TGCGCCAGCAGCTGGACGGGACAGGGAAGCTACAATGAGCAGTACTTC. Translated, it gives CASSWTGQGSYNEQYF. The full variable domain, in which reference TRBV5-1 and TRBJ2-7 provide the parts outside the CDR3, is KAGVTQTPRYLIKTRGQQVTLSCSPISGHRSVSWYQQTPGQGLQFLFEYFSETQRNKGNFPGRFSGRQFSNSRSEMNVSTLELGDSALYLCASSWTGQGSYNEQYFGPGTRLTVT.

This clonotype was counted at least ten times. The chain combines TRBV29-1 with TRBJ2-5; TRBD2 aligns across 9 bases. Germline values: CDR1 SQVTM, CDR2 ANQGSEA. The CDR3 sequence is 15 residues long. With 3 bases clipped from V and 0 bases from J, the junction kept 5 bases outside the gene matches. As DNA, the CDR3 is TGCAGCGTTGAGTGGCGGGGGGGGTACCAAGAGACCCAGTACTTC. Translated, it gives CSVEWRGGYQETQYF.